This TCR beta chain emerged from a study of OX40 agonist ivuxolimab in advanced cancers. Study-wide background: Ivuxolimab, an antibody that agonizes OX40 (CD134), was administered to the patients.

In the case of this clone: Its target is not known.

Assay used: immunoSEQ multiplex PCR; TCRdb lists only in-frame clones, some missing. The sample lists tens of thousands of clones, about 91% occurring once. The germline V and J ends were trimmed by 1 base and 4 bases, with 11 bases remaining between them. The CDR3 sequence is 14 residues long. Germline CDR1 SGHNT, CDR2 YYREEE (reference sequence). Study results and caveats: Among the least clonally expanded were partial responders at 0.1-3.0 mg/kg.

Any history of autoimmune disease or systemic immunosuppression disqualified patients. Baseline, cycle 4 day 1, and cycle 7 day 1 were the blood sampling points. This TCR came from an adult with an advanced solid tumor such as melanoma, head and neck, liver or kidney cancer. The material sequenced was CD4+ or CD8+ T cells sorted from blood, taken in a trial of the OX40 agonist ivuxolimab. The chain has TRBV5-4 and TRBJ1-1; D is possibly TRBD1 (5 bases). The CDR3 sequence: CASSLRQGITEAFF. In DNA, the CDR3 is TGTGCCAGCAGCTTGAGGCAGGGAATCACTGAAGCTTTCTTT.